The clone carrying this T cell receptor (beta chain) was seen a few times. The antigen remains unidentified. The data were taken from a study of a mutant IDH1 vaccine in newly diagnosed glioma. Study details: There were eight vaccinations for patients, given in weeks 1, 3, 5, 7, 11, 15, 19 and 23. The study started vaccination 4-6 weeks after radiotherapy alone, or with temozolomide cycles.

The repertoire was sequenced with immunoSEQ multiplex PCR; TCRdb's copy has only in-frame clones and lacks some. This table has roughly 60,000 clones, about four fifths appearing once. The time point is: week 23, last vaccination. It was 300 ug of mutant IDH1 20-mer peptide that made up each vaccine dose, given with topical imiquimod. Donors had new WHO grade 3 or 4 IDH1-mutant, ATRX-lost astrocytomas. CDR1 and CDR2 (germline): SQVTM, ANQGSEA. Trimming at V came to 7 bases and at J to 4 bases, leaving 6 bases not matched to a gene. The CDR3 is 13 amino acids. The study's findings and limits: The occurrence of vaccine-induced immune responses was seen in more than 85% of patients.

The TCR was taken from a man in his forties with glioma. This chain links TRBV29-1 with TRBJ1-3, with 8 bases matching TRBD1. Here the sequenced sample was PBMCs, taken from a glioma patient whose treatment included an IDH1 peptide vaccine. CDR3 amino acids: CSAGQAEGNTIYF. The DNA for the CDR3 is TGCAGCGCGGGACAGGCGGAGGGAAACACCATATATTTT.